This passage covers 8 T cell receptor beta chains from one sample sequenced in a study of technical replicates of blood from a few donors. The method was immunoSEQ multiplex PCR; TCRdb's version includes in-frame clones alone and lacks a portion of them. The data show fewer than 75,000 clones, roughly 90% seen once. Material: PBMCs. The source of these receptors is a human donor in good health. Some clones in this sample may be carry-over from other donors' samples.

The genes are TRBV11-2 and TRBJ2-1; maybe TRBD1 (6 bases). This CDR3 comprises 17 residues. CDR1 is SGHAT, CDR2 FQNNGV, per germline. The V and J ends lost 5 bases and 2 bases respectively, with 19 bases between them. DNA for the CDR3: TGTGCCAGCAGCCCTAGAGCGTCAGGGGCGACCTACAATGAGCAGTTCTTC. Its translation: CASSPRASGATYNEQFF.

This clone was counted a single time. The rearrangement joins TRBV6-4 to TRBJ2-3, with D uncertain. The CDR3 runs to 12 residues. Germline CDR1 MRHNA, CDR2 SNTAGT. Deletions cut 7 bases from V and 2 bases from J, with 7 bases between. CDR3 region: CASIPITDTQYF. The DNA for the CDR3 is TGTGCCAGCATTCCCATCACAGATACGCAGTATTTT.

The rearrangement links TRBV11-2 to TRBJ1-2; perhaps TRBD1 as D (5 bases). Trimming stripped 0 bases from V and 8 bases from J, with 13 bases between. The germline gives CDR1 SGHAT, CDR2 FQNNGV. The CDR3 sequence is 14 residues long. CDR3 sequence (DNA): TGTGCCAGCAGCTTAGACCAGGGTATTCGCGGCTACACCTTC. Translated: CASSLDQGIRGYTF. Full variable domain (rest looked up from reference TRBV11-2 and TRBJ1-2): EAGVAQSPRYKIIEKRQSVAFWCNPISGHATLYWYQQILGQGPKLLIQFQNNGVVDDSQLPKDRFSAERLKGVDSTLKIQPAKLEDSAVYLCASSLDQGIRGYTFGSGTRLTVV.

The chain links TRBV6-1 to TRBJ2-5; 7 bases line up with TRBD1. The CDR3 is 16 amino acids. V lost 0 bases and J lost 1; bases outside the gene matches: 5. Per germline, CDR1 MNHNS and CDR2 SASEGT. CDR3 sequence: CASSEATGSGQETQYF. CDR3 DNA: TGTGCCAGCAGTGAAGCGACAGGGAGTGGCCAAGAGACCCAGTACTTC.

The chain employs TRBV7-2 and TRBJ2-5, with D perhaps matching TRBD2 (6 bases). The V gene lost 6 bases and the J gene lost 5 bases, with 13 bases spanning the gap. This CDR3 is built from 13 residues. Germline assignment: CDR1 SGHTA and CDR2 FQGNSA. CDR3 amino acids: CASRRLGSETQYF. The CDR3 DNA reads as TGTGCCAGCAGACGACTAGGTTCGGAGACCCAGTACTTC.

J is TRBJ1-5 and V is TRBV5-5; maybe TRBD1 (6 bases). CDR1 and CDR2 (germline): SGHKS, YYEKEE (reference sequence). Between the trimmed V and J ends, which lost 1 base and 1 base, there was a span of 9 bases. The CDR3 runs to 15 residues. The CDR3 here is CASSLTGSSNQPQHF. The CDR3 DNA reads TGTGCCAGCAGCTTGACAGGGAGCAGCAATCAGCCCCAGCATTTT.

The V call is TRBV30, the J call TRBJ2-2; 7 positions match TRBD1. After removal of 4 bases from V and 1 base from J, the junction contained 3 bases not matched to a gene. CDR3 length: 14 residues. CDR1 and CDR2 from the germline V gene are GTSNPN and SVGIG (reference sequence). The CDR3 coding sequence is TGTGCCTGGACTACAGGGGTGAACACCGGGGAGCTGTTTTTT. As protein: CAWTTGVNTGELFF.

The chain carries TRBV5-1 and TRBJ1-4; 7 nucleotides line up with TRBD1. Per the germline V gene, CDR1 is SGHRS and CDR2 is YFSETQ. Losses at the gene ends were 3 bases for V and 7 bases for J; bases not matched to a gene: 9. The length of the CDR3 is 15 residues. The CDR3 nucleotides are TGCGCCAGCAGCTCGACAGGGATGGACGGTGAAAAACTGTTTTTT. It is translated as CASSSTGMDGEKLFF.